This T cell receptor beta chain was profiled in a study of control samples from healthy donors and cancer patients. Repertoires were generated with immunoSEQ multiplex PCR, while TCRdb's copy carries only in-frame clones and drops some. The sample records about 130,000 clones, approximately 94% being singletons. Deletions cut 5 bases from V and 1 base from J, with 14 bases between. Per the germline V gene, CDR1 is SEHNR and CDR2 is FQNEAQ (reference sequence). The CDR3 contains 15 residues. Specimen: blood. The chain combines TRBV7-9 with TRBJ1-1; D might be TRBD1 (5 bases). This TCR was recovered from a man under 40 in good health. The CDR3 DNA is TGTGCCAGCAGCCCCCACACGGGGGGGAACACTGAAGCTTTCTTT. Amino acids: CASSPHTGGNTEAFF.